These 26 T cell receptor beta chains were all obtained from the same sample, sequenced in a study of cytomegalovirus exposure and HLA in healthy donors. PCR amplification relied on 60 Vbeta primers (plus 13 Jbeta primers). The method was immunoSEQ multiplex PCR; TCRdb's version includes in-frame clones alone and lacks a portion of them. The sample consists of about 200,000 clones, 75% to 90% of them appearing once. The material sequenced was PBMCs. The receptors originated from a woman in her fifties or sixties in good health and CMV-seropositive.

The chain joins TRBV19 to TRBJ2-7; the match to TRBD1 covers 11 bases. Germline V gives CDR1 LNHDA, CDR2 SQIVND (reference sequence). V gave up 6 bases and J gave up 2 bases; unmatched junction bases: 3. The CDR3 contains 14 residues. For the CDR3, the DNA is TGTGCCAGTAGGGACAGGGGGCTCCCCTACGAGCAGTACTTC. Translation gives CASRDRGLPYEQYF.

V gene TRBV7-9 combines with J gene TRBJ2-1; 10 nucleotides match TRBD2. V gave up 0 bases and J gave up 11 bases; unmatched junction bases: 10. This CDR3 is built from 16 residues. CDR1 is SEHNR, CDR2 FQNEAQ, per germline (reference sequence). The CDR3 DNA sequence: TGTGCCAGCAGCTTAGCGACAGTGGCTAGCGGGGGTAAGCAGTTCTTC. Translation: CASSLATVASGGKQFF.

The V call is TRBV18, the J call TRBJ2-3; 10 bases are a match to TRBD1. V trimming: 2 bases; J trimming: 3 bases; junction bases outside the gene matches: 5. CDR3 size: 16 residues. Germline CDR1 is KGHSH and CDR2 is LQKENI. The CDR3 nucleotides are TGTGCCAGCTCACCAAGGGACAGGGGCGTTACAGATACGCAGTATTTT. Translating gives CASSPRDRGVTDTQYF.

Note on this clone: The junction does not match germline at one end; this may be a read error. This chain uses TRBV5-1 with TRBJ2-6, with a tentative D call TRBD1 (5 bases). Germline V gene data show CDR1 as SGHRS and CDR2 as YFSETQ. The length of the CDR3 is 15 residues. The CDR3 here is CASSFGPSGANGLTF. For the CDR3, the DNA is TGCGCCAGCAGCTTCGGACCTTCTGGGGCCAACGGCCTGACTTTC.

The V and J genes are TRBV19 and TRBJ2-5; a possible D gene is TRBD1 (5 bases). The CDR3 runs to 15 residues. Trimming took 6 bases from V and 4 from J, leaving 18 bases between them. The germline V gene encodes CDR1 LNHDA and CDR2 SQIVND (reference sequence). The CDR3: CASRKMDTVGETQYF. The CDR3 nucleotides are TGTGCCAGTAGAAAAATGGACACCGTGGGAGAGACCCAGTACTTC.

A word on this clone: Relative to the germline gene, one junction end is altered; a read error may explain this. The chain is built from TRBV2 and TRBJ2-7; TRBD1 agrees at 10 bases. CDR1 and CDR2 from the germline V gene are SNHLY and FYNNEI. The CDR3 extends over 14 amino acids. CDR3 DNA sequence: TGTGTCAGCAGGCGGACAGGGGGTGTGGACGAGCAGTACTTC. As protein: CVSRRTGGVDEQYF.

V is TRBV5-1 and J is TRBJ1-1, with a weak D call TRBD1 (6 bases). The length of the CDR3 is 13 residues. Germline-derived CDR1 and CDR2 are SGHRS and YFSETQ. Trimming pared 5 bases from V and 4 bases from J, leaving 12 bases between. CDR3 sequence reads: CASSMGGGTEAFF. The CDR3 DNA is TGCGCCAGCAGTATGGGAGGGGGCACTGAAGCTTTCTTT.

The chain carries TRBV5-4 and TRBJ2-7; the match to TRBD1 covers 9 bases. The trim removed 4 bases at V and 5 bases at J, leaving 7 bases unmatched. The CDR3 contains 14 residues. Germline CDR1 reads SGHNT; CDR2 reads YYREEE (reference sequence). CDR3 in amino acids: CASSPPDRGHEQYF. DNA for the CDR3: TGTGCCAGCAGCCCCCCGGACAGGGGCCACGAGCAGTACTTC. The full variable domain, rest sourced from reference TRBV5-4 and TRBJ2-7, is ETGVTQSPTHLIKTRGQQVTLRCSSQSGHNTVSWYQQALGQGPQFIFQYYREEENGRGNFPPRFSGLQFPNYSSELNVNALELDDSALYLCASSPPDRGHEQYFGPGTRLTVT.

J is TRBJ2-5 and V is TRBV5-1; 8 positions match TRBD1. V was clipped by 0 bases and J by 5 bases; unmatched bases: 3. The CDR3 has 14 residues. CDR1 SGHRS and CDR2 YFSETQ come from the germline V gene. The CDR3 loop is CASSLGGQGETQYF. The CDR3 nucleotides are TGCGCCAGCAGCTTGGGAGGACAGGGTGAGACCCAGTACTTC.

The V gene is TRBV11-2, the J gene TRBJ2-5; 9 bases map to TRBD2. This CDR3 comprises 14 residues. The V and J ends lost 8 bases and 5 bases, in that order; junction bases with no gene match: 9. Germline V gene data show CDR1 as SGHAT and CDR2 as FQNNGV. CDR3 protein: CASAGGMSSETQYF. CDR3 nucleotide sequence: TGTGCCAGCGCGGGGGGGATGTCGTCGGAGACCCAGTACTTC.

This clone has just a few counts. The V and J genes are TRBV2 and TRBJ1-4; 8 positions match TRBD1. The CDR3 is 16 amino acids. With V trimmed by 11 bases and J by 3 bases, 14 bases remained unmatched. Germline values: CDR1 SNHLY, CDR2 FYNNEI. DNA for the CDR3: TGTGCCCTCTCAGGACAGGGAGATAAGGCTAATGAAAAACTGTTTTTT. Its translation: CALSGQGDKANEKLFF.

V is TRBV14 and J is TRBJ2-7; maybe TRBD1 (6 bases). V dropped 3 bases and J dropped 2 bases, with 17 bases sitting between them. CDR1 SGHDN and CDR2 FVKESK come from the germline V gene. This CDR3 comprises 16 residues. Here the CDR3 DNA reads TGTGCCAGCAGCCAGACCGGGACACTCATCCCCTACGAGCAGTACTTC. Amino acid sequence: CASSQTGTLIPYEQYF.

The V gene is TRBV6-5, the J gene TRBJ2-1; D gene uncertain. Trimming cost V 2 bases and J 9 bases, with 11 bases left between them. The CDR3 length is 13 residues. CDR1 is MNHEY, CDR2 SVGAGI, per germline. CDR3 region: CASSYGGEREQFF. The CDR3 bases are TGTGCCAGCAGTTACGGTGGTGAGCGTGAGCAGTTCTTC.

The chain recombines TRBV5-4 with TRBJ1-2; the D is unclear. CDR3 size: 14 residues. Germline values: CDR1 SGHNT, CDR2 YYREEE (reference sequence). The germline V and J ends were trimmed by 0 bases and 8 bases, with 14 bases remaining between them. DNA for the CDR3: TGTGCCAGCAGCTTGGCCGGGAGGGTCCAAGGCTACACCTTC. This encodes CASSLAGRVQGYTF.

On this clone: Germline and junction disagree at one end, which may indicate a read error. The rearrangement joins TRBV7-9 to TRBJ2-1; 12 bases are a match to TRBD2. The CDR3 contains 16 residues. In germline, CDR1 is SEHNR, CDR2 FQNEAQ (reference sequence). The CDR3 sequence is CSSSSGLAGSYNEQFF. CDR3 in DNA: TGTTCCAGCAGCTCGGGACTAGCGGGTTCCTACAATGAGCAGTTCTTC.

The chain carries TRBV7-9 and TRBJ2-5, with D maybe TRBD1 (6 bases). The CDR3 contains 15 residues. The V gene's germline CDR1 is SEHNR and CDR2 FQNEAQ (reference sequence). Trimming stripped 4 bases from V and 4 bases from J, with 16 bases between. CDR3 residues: CASSWSKTGGETQYF. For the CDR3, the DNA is TGTGCCAGCAGCTGGTCCAAGACAGGTGGAGAGACCCAGTACTTC. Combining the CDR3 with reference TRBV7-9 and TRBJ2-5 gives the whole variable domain DTGVSQNPRHKITKRGQNVTFRCDPISEHNRLYWYRQTLGQGPEFLTYFQNEAQLEKSRLLSDRFSAERPKGSFSTLEIQRTEQGDSAMYLCASSWSKTGGETQYFGPGTRLLVL.

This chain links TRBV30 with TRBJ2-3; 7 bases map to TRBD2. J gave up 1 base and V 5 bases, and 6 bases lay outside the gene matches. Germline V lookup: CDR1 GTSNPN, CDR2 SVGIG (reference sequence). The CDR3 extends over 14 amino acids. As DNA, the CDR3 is TGTGCCTGGGGGGGGGAGGTTGGCACAGATACGCAGTATTTT. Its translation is CAWGGEVGTDTQYF.

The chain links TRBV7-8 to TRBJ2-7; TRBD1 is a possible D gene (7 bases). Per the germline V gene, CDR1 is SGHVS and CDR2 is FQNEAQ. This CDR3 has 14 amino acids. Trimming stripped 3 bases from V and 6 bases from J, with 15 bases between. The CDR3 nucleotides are TGTGCCAGCAGCTTTGCAGTGCAGGGGGGCGAGCAGTACTTC. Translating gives CASSFAVQGGEQYF.

The DNA for the CDR3 is TGTGCCAGTAGTATAGGAGGAGAGACCCAGTACTTC. Residues: CASSIGGETQYF. The chain employs TRBV19 and TRBJ2-5; D ambiguous. Trimming took 1 base from V and 4 from J, leaving 4 bases between them. The V gene's germline CDR1 is LNHDA and CDR2 SQIVND (reference sequence). The CDR3 runs 12 residues.

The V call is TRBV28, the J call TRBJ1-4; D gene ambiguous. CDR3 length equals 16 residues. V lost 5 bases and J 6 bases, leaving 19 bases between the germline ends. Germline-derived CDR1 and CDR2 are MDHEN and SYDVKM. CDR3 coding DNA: TGTGCCAGCAGTCCAACAAGAGCGGGTGTCGATGAAAAACTGTTTTTT. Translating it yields CASSPTRAGVDEKLFF.

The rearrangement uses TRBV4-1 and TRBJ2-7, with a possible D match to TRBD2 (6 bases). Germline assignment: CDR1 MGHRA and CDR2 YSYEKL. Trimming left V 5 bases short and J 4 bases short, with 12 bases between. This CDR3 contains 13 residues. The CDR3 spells CASSSHRGYEQYF. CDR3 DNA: TGCGCCAGCAGCTCACACCGGGGGTACGAGCAGTACTTC.

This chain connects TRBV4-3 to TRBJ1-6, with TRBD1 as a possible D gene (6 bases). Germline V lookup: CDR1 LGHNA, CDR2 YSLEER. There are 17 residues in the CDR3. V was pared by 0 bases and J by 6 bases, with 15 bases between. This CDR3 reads CASSQEWGGRPNSPLHF. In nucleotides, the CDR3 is TGCGCCAGCAGCCAAGAGTGGGGGGGGCGCCCTAATTCACCCCTCCACTTT.

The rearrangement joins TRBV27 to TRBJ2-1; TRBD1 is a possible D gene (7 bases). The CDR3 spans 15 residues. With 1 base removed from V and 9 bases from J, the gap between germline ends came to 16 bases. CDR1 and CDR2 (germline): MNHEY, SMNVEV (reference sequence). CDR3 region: CASSLFAGGLGEQFF. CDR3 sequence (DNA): TGTGCCAGCAGTTTATTTGCAGGGGGGCTGGGTGAGCAGTTCTTC.

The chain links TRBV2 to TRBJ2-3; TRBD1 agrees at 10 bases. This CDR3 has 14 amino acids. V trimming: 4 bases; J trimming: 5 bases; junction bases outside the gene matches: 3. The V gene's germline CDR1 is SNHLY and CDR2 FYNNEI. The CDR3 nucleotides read TGTGCCAGCAGTGGACAGGGGGCAGGAGATACGCAGTATTTT. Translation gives CASSGQGAGDTQYF.

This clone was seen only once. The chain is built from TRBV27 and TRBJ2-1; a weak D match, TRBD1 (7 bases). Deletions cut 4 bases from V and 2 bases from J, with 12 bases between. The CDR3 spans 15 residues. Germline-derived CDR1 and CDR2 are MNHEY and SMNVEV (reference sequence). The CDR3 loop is CASSSQGRPYNEQFF. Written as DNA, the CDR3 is TGTGCCAGCAGTTCACAGGGGAGGCCCTACAATGAGCAGTTCTTC.

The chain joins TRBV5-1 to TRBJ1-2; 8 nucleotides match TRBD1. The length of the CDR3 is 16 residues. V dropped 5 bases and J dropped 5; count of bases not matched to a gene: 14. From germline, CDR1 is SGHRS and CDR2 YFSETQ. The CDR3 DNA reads TGCGCCAGCAGTTCCGGACAGGGAGGGTCCATTTATGGCTACACCTTC. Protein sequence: CASSSGQGGSIYGYTF.